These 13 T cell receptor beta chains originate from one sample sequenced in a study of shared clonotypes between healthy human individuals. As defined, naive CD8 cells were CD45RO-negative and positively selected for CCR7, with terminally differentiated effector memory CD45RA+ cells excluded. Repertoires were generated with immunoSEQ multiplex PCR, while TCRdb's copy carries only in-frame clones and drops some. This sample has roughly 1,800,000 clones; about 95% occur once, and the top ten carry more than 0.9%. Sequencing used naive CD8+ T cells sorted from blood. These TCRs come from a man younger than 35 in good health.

This chain's CDR3 is CASSYSETGSNYGYTF. In nucleotides, the CDR3 is TGTGCCAGCAGTTACTCGGAGACAGGGTCTAACTATGGCTACACCTTC. The J gene is TRBJ1-2, the V gene TRBV6-5; 7 bases map to TRBD1. The ends lost 0 bases at V and 0 bases at J; junction bases unmatched: 4. CDR3 length equals 16 residues. Germline assignment: CDR1 MNHEY and CDR2 SVGAGI.

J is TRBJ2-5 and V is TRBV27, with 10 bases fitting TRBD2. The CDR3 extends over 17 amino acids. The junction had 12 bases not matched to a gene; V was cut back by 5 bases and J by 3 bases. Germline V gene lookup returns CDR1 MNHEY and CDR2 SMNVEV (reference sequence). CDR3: CASSQTPGLAGEETQYF. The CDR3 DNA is TGTGCCAGCAGTCAAACCCCCGGGCTAGCGGGAGAAGAGACCCAGTACTTC.

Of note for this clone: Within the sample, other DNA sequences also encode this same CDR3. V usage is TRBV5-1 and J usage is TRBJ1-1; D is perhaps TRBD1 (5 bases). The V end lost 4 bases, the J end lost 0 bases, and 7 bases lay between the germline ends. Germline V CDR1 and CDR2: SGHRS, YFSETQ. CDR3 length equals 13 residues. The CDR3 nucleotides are TGCGCCAGCAGCCCCAGGGTGAACACTGAAGCTTTCTTT. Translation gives CASSPRVNTEAFF.

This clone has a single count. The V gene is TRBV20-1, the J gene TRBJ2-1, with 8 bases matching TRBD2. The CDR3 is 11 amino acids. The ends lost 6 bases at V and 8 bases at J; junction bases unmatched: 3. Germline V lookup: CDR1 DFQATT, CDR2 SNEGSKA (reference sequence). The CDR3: CSAGRGDEQFF. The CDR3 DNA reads TGCAGTGCCGGGAGGGGCGATGAGCAGTTCTTC.

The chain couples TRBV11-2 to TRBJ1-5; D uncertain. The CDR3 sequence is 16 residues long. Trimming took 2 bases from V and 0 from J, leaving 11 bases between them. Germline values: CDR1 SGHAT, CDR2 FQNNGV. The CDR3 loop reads CASSLKSKHSNQPQHF. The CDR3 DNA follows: TGTGCCAGCAGCTTAAAGTCGAAGCATAGCAATCAGCCCCAGCATTTT.

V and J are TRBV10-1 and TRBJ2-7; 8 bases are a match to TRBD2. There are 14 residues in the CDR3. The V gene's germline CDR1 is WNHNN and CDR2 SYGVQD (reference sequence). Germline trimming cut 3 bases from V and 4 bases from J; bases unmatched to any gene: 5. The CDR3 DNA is TGCGCCAGCAGTGATGGGACTAGAGGATACGAGCAGTACTTC. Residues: CASSDGTRGYEQYF.

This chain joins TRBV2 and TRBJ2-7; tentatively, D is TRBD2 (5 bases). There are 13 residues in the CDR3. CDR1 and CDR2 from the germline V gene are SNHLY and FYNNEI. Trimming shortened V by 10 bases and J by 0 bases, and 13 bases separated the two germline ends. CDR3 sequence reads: CATLLDYSYEQYF. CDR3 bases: TGTGCCACCCTCCTCGACTACTCCTACGAGCAGTACTTC.

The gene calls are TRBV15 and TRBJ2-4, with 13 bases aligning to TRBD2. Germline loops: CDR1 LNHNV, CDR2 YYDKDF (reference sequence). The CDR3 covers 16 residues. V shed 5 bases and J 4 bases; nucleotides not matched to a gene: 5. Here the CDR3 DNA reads TGTGCCACCAGCTTCGGGACTAGCGGGATAAAAAACATTCAGTACTTC. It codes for CATSFGTSGIKNIQYF.

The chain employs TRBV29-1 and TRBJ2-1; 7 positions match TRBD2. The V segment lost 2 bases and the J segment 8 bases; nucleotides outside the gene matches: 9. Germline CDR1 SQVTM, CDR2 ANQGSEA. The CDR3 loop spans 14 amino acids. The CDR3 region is CSVERRENYDEQFF. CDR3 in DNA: TGCAGCGTTGAAAGGCGGGAGAATTATGATGAGCAGTTCTTC.

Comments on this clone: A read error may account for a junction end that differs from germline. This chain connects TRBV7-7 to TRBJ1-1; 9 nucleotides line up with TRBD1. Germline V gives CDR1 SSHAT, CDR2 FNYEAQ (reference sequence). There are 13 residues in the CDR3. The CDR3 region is CASSTGTGTEAFF. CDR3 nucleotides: TGTGCTAGCAGCACCGGGACAGGGACTGAAGCTTTCTTT.

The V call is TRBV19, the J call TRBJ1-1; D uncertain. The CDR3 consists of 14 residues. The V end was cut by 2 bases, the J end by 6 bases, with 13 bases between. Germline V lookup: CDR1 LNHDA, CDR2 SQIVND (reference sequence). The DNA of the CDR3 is TGTGCCAGTAGTATAACGGGAGTAAGCCCTGAAGCTTTCTTT. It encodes CASSITGVSPEAFF. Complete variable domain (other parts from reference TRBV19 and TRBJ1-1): DGGITQSPKYLFRKEGQNVTLSCEQNLNHDAMYWYRQDPGQGLRLIYYSQIVNDFQKGDIAEGYSVSREKKESFPLTVTSAQKNPTAFYLCASSITGVSPEAFFGQGTRLTVV.

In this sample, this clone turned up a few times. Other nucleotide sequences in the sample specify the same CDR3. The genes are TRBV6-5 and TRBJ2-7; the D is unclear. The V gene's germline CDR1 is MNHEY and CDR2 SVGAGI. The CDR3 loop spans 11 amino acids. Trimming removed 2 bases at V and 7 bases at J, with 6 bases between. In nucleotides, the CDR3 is TGTGCCAGCAGTTACGTGGGAGAGCAGTACTTC. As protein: CASSYVGEQYF.

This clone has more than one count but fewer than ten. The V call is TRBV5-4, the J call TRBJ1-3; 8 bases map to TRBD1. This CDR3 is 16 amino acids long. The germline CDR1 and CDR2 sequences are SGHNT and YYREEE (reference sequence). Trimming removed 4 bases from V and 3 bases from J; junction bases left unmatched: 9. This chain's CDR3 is CASSADQTGVGNTIYF. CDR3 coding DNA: TGTGCCAGCAGCGCAGACCAGACAGGGGTTGGAAACACCATATATTTT.